These 21 T cell receptor beta chains were sequenced from one sample in a study of cytomegalovirus exposure and HLA in healthy donors. 13 Jbeta primers and 60 Vbeta primers were used for the PCR. Clones were sequenced by immunoSEQ multiplex PCR, and TCRdb holds only the in-frame ones, with some missing. The sample has 90,000 to 120,000 clones, more than 60% seen once; the top ten hold about 4.3%. The sequenced sample consisted of PBMCs. The receptor set was obtained from a woman under 30 in good health and CMV-seropositive.

This chain uses TRBV29-1 with TRBJ2-2; 8 nucleotides agree with TRBD1. V trimming: 7 bases; J trimming: 3 bases; junction bases outside the gene matches: 13. Germline V gene sequence: CDR1 SQVTM, CDR2 ANQGSEA. This CDR3 comprises 16 residues. In DNA form, the CDR3 reads TGCAGCGCCCTCCGCCCGGACAGGGAGGACACCGGGGAGCTGTTTTTT. The encoded protein is CSALRPDREDTGELFF.

The chain uses TRBV25-1 and TRBJ2-1; possible D gene TRBD2, 5 bases. V shed 2 bases and J shed 2 bases, with 10 bases lying between them. Germline V gene data show CDR1 as MGHDK and CDR2 as SYGVNS. This CDR3 spans 15 amino acids. The CDR3 loop reads CASSEASSPYNEQFF. DNA for the CDR3: TGTGCCAGCAGTGAAGCATCTAGCCCCTACAATGAGCAGTTCTTC.

There are a few counts of this clone. The chain has TRBV20-1 and TRBJ2-7, with D unclear. CDR1 and CDR2 (germline): DFQATT, SNEGSKA (reference sequence). The V end was cut by 6 bases, the J end by 4 bases, with 10 bases between. The CDR3 has 11 amino acids. CDR3 residues: CSAPGLYEQYF. CDR3 DNA: TGCAGTGCCCCCGGTCTTTACGAGCAGTACTTC.

V and J are TRBV27 and TRBJ2-7, with D possibly being TRBD1 (5 bases). V was trimmed by 5 bases and J by 4 bases, leaving 15 bases between them. The CDR3 is made up of 14 amino acids. Looked up from germline, CDR1 is MNHEY and CDR2 is SMNVEV (reference sequence). The CDR3 bases are TGTGCCAGCAGTCCCTCCGGACACCGGTACGAGCAGTACTTC. Amino acids: CASSPSGHRYEQYF.

The chain has TRBV4-3 and TRBJ2-5; the D gene is possibly TRBD2 (5 bases). The end of the DNA aligns better with TRBJ2-7, so the J call may be wrong. In germline, CDR1 is LGHNA, CDR2 YSLEER. There are 16 residues in the CDR3. CDR3 DNA sequence: TGCGCCAGCAGCCAAGGAGGGTGGCCAAAGTCCTACGAGCAGTACTTC. This codes for CASSQGGWPKSYEQYF.

J is TRBJ2-6 and V is TRBV6-4, with D perhaps matching TRBD2 (5 bases). Deletions cut 0 bases from V and 3 bases from J, with 6 bases between. Germline loops: CDR1 MRHNA, CDR2 SNTAGT. The CDR3 runs to 15 residues. The CDR3 loop reads CASSDSRVGANVLTF. In DNA, the CDR3 is TGTGCCAGCAGTGACTCGAGGGTTGGGGCCAACGTCCTGACTTTC.

V is TRBV6-4 and J is TRBJ2-6, with a tentative D call TRBD2 (5 bases). V lost 0 bases to trimming and J lost 2 bases, with 5 bases between them. Germline V gene lookup returns CDR1 MRHNA and CDR2 SNTAGT. The CDR3 has 15 amino acids. The CDR3 here is CASSDSSAGANVLTF. In DNA form, the CDR3 reads TGTGCCAGCAGTGACTCTAGCGCTGGGGCCAACGTCCTGACTTTC.

This clone was observed a single time. J is TRBJ2-5 and V is TRBV29-1; D is undetermined. CDR1 and CDR2 (germline): SQVTM, ANQGSEA. Trimming left V 0 bases short and J 0 bases short, with 11 bases between. This CDR3 is 15 amino acids long. The CDR3 bases are TGCAGCGTTGAAGAGTACAGCCGGTACCAAGAGACCCAGTACTTC. Amino acid sequence: CSVEEYSRYQETQYF.

V and J are TRBV6-1 and TRBJ1-5; 10 bases map to TRBD1. Losses at the gene ends were 9 bases for V and 4 bases for J; bases not matched to a gene: 9. The CDR3 is made up of 15 amino acids. The V gene's germline CDR1 is MNHNS and CDR2 SASEGT. The DNA of the CDR3 is TGTGCCAGTAAACCTGACAGGGGGCTAAATCAGCCCCAGCATTTT. It specifies CASKPDRGLNQPQHF.

In this sample, this clone turned up once. The chain joins TRBV29-1 to TRBJ2-3; 7 nucleotides agree with TRBD2. The CDR3 covers 17 residues. In germline, CDR1 is SQVTM, CDR2 ANQGSEA. J was trimmed by 8 bases and V by 7 bases; bases with no gene match: 24. The CDR3 region has the DNA TGCAGCGCAGGGCCGCGACTAGCCATATTAGCACATGGTACGCAGTATTTT. Translating gives CSAGPRLAILAHGTQYF.

The chain couples TRBV7-2 to TRBJ2-3, with TRBD2 matching 7 bases. V was clipped by 5 bases and J by 2 bases; unmatched bases: 10. CDR3 length: 16 amino acids. The germline V gene encodes CDR1 SGHTA and CDR2 FQGNSA. As DNA, the CDR3 is TGTGCCAGCAGCCCACGGGGAGCGGGGAACACAGATACGCAGTATTTT. Protein product: CASSPRGAGNTDTQYF.

Comments on this clone: The junction does not match germline at one end; this may be a read error. This chain links TRBV9 with TRBJ2-7; TRBD2 agrees at 9 bases. This CDR3 spans 13 amino acids. Germline V gives CDR1 SGDLS, CDR2 YYNGEE. CDR3 in DNA: TGTGCCAGCAGCGCCGGGGGGGGACTAGCCTCAAACTTC. This gives the protein CASSAGGGLASNF.

This clone was counted a single time. V and J are TRBV7-3 and TRBJ2-2, with D perhaps TRBD1 (7 bases). Germline V gene sequence: CDR1 SGHTA, CDR2 FQGTGA. V was cut by 5 bases and J by 1 base, with 14 bases left in between. The CDR3 runs to 16 residues. CDR3 sequence reads: CASSHAGGRNTGELFF. CDR3 nucleotides: TGTGCCAGCAGCCACGCAGGGGGGCGGAACACCGGGGAGCTGTTTTTT.

The genes are TRBV11-3 and TRBJ2-3; 7 bases fit TRBD2. The germline CDR1 and CDR2 sequences are SGHNT and YENEEA. The CDR3 totals 13 residues. V was pared by 5 bases and J by 5 bases, with 4 bases of the junction left unmatched. The chain's CDR3 is CASSGRAEDTQYF. The DNA for the CDR3 is TGTGCCAGCAGCGGGAGGGCCGAAGATACGCAGTATTTT.

A note on this clone: Mismatch with germline at one junction end may stem from a read error. The V gene is TRBV5-1, the J gene TRBJ1-1; TRBD1 is a possible D gene (6 bases). CDR1 and CDR2 (germline): SGHRS, YFSETQ. The CDR3 is 15 amino acids. The CDR3 DNA is TGCGCCAGCAACTTGGAAACCGGGACACAGGGTGAAGCTTTCTTT. Protein product: CASNLETGTQGEAFF.

The CDR3 here is CASSDGTGGFEQYF. The CDR3 DNA sequence: TGTGCCAGCAGTGACGGGACAGGGGGGTTCGAGCAGTACTTC. The rearrangement links TRBV27 to TRBJ2-7; TRBD1 agrees at 11 bases. The CDR3 has 14 amino acids. Losses at the gene ends were 5 bases for V and 6 bases for J; bases not matched to a gene: 6. Germline lookup yields CDR1 MNHEY and CDR2 SMNVEV (reference sequence).

The chain joins TRBV28 to TRBJ2-3; TRBD1 might be the D (6 bases). Germline lookup yields CDR1 MDHEN and CDR2 SYDVKM. Trimming took off 4 bases at V and 11 bases at J, with 16 bases between the two ends. The length of the CDR3 is 13 residues. This CDR3 is CASSSAPGHLQYF. The CDR3 DNA reads TGTGCCAGCAGTTCAGCTCCGGGACACCTGCAGTATTTT.

This clone came up once. The genes are TRBV4-3 and TRBJ2-5; D gene unclear. V lost 0 bases to trimming and J lost 3 bases, with 11 bases between them. CDR3 size: 15 residues. Germline CDR1 LGHNA, CDR2 YSLEER. CDR3 amino acids: CASSQERGVKETQYF. The CDR3 nucleotides are TGCGCCAGCAGCCAAGAAAGAGGAGTAAAAGAGACCCAGTACTTC.

Remarks on this clone: One end of the junction is discordant with germline, which a read error may explain. This sequence joins TRBV6-6 and TRBJ2-2; TRBD2 matches at 7 bases. The CDR3 length is 13 residues. Per the germline V gene, CDR1 is MNHNY and CDR2 is SVGAGI (reference sequence). Here the CDR3 DNA reads TGTGCCAGCAGTTTGACTAGCCACGGGGAGCCGTTTTTT. It is translated as CASSLTSHGEPFF.

This chain uses TRBV11-2 with TRBJ2-7; TRBD2 matches at 14 bases. The germline V gene encodes CDR1 SGHAT and CDR2 FQNNGV. The J segment lost 3 bases and the V segment lost 3 bases, leaving 4 bases of the junction unmatched. This CDR3 comprises 16 residues. CDR3 DNA: TGTGCCAGCAGCTTGGGGACTAGCGGGAGTTTCTACGAGCAGTACTTC. It is translated as CASSLGTSGSFYEQYF.

This clone was counted a single time. This sequence joins TRBV27 and TRBJ2-7; 10 nucleotides agree with TRBD2. Germline CDR1 reads MNHEY; CDR2 reads SMNVEV (reference sequence). The CDR3 length is 14 residues. The V and J ends lost 8 bases and 5 bases, in that order; junction bases with no gene match: 9. The CDR3 spells CASAPGLAIDEQYF. The CDR3 bases are TGTGCCAGCGCGCCGGGACTAGCGATCGACGAGCAGTACTTC.